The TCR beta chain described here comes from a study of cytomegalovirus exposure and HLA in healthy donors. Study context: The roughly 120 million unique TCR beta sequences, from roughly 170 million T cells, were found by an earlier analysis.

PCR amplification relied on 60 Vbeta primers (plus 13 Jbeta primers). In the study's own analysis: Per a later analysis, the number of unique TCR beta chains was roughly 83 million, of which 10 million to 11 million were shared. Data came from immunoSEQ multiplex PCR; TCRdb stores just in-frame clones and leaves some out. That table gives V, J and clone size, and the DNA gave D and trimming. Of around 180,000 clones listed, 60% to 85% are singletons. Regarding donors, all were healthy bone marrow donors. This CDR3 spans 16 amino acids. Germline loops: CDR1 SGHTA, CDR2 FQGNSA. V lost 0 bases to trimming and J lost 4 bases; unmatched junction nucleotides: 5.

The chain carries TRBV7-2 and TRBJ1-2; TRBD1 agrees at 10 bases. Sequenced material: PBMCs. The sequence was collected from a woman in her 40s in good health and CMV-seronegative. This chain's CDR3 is CASSLAWDRGGYGYTF. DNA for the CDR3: TGTGCCAGCAGCTTAGCGTGGGACAGGGGAGGCTATGGCTACACCTTC. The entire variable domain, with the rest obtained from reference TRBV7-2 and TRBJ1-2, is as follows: GAGVSQSPSNKVTEKGKDVELRCDPISGHTALYWYRQSLGQGLEFLIYFQGNSAPDKSGLPSDRFSAERTGGSVSTLTIQRTQQEDSAVYLCASSLAWDRGGYGYTFGSGTRLTVV.